This paragraph covers one T cell receptor beta chain sequence. Its antigen is unidentified. Amplification of TCR beta CDR3 regions was performed using RNA transcripts as template. The study used the HTBI primer set for a first-round RT-PCR of the TCR CDR3. TCRdb reanalysed the multiplex PCR reads using MiXCR and keeps one entry per CDR3 protein. The table has hundreds of thousands of distinct CDR3 sequences, over 15% seen once. This sample stems from a study of T cells in Graves' hyperthyroidism and ophthalmopathy. Looking at the study overall: Specimen type is peripheral blood, collected at initial diagnosis prior to any treatment. General study results and limits: The model made its ophthalmopathy prediction, and onset followed a median about 6.8 months later. Most clonotypes expanded in thyroid above 0.001 were likewise present in blood.

Sequencing was done on a sample of blood. This receptor was obtained from a woman younger than 30 with Graves' hyperthyroidism.

Here the CDR3 DNA reads TGCGCCAGCAGCTTGGGGACAAAGGTTAGGAATGAAAAACTGTTTTTT. Residues: CASSLGTKVRNEKLFF. This chain links TRBV5-1 with TRBJ1-4, with D possibly TRBD1 on 5 matching bases. Germline CDR1 SGHRS, CDR2 YFSETQ. The CDR3 consists of 16 residues. V lost 0 bases and J 5 bases, leaving 14 bases between the germline ends.